The 18 T cell receptor beta chains in this list originate from one sample, sequenced in a study of CD8+ T cells in alopecia areata. Sequencing used cDNA as its template, made by extracting RNA and reverse transcribing it. Some clones are missing from TCRdb's copy, which holds only in-frame ones; the method was immunoSEQ multiplex PCR. The sample gives 150,000 to 200,000 clones, about 62% of which show up once; 4.5% to 6% is in the top ten. The treatment was: oral pan-JAK inhibitor, 5-10 mg twice daily. The starting material was CD4+ T cells sorted from blood, obtained at week 24, from a patient treated with tofacitinib. Receptors were obtained from a human donor with alopecia areata.

The rearrangement joins TRBV5-1 to TRBJ2-1, with 7 bases lining up with TRBD2. The length of the CDR3 is 16 residues. Germline V CDR1 and CDR2: SGHRS, YFSETQ. The V and J ends lost 0 bases and 8 bases, in that order; junction bases with no gene match: 11. CDR3 sequence (DNA): TGCGCCAGCAGCTTGGCAGGGCGGGAGATTTCCGATGAGCAGTTCTTC. Its protein product is CASSLAGREISDEQFF.

This clone has a single count. The chain carries TRBV5-4 and TRBJ1-2; D perhaps matches TRBD1 (6 bases). The CDR3 consists of 14 residues. Trimming removed 2 bases at V and 2 bases at J, with 10 bases between. The germline V gene encodes CDR1 SGHNT and CDR2 YYREEE (reference sequence). The CDR3 nucleotides are TGTGCCAGCAGCTTACAGGGCAAGAACTATGGCTACACCTTC. This codes for CASSLQGKNYGYTF.

This chain connects TRBV2 to TRBJ2-1; either TRBD1 or TRBD2 may supply D (6 bases each). The CDR3 is made up of 11 amino acids. Germline CDR1 SNHLY, CDR2 FYNNEI. V dropped 6 bases and J dropped 15 bases, with 15 bases sitting between them. CDR3 region: CASRGRTDPFF. Written as DNA, the CDR3 is TGTGCCAGCAGGGGGAGGACAGATCCGTTCTTC.

The chain combines TRBV5-1 with TRBJ2-5; D may be TRBD1 (6 bases). CDR3 size: 15 residues. From germline, CDR1 is SGHRS and CDR2 YFSETQ. Deletions cut 4 bases from V and 1 base from J, with 14 bases between. CDR3 sequence: CASSGLGQVQETQYF. CDR3 nucleotides: TGCGCCAGCAGCGGACTGGGACAAGTCCAAGAGACCCAGTACTTC.

This clone was observed a few times. V gene TRBV13 combines with J gene TRBJ1-1; D is undetermined. Germline-derived CDR1 and CDR2 are PRHDT and FYEKMQ (reference sequence). The CDR3 length is 13 residues. The V end was cut by 6 bases, the J end by 0 bases, with 8 bases between. The CDR3 protein is CASRHIMNTEAFF. The CDR3 region has the DNA TGTGCCAGCAGACATATCATGAACACTGAAGCTTTCTTT.

This chain uses TRBV27 with TRBJ2-7; TRBD1 matches 7 bases. Trimming at V came to 4 bases and at J to 7 bases, leaving 7 bases not matched to a gene. CDR1 and CDR2 from the germline V gene are MNHEY and SMNVEV (reference sequence). The CDR3 has 13 amino acids. CDR3 nucleotide sequence: TGTGCCAGCAGTTGGGGGACAGTATATGAGCAGTACTTC. It yields the protein CASSWGTVYEQYF.

This clone was seen just once. The V call is TRBV19, the J call TRBJ2-7, with 10 bases lining up with TRBD1. Unmatched junction bases numbered 5, after V lost 7 bases and J lost 5 bases. Germline CDR1 and CDR2: LNHDA and SQIVND (reference sequence). There are 13 residues in the CDR3. This chain's CDR3 is CASTATGGDEQYF. Here the CDR3 DNA reads TGTGCCAGTACCGCGACAGGGGGCGACGAGCAGTACTTC.

The genes are TRBV4-1 and TRBJ2-3; D unclear. The V gene lost 1 base and the J gene lost 3 bases, with 20 bases spanning the gap. Germline V gives CDR1 MGHRA, CDR2 YSYEKL. The CDR3 is 18 residues long. CDR3 DNA sequence: TGCGCCAGCAGCCAAGCCGAAGAATGGTTCTTAGGGACAGATACGCAGTATTTT. Protein: CASSQAEEWFLGTDTQYF.

The gene calls are TRBV7-2 and TRBJ2-1; perhaps TRBD1 as D (6 bases). Germline V gene sequence: CDR1 SGHTA, CDR2 FQGNSA. With 4 bases removed from V and 8 bases from J, the gap between germline ends came to 9 bases. This CDR3 has 12 residues. CDR3 coding DNA: TGTGCCAGCAGCTCCCAGGGGTATGAGCAGTTCTTC. As protein: CASSSQGYEQFF.

This clone has only a few counts. The gene calls are TRBV29-1 and TRBJ1-5, with D uncertain. The V end was cut by 5 bases, the J end by 7 bases, with 15 bases between. In germline, CDR1 is SQVTM, CDR2 ANQGSEA. This CDR3 has 13 amino acids. CDR3 loop: CSVQWVRGQPQHF. The CDR3 nucleotides read TGCAGCGTTCAGTGGGTTCGCGGGCAGCCCCAGCATTTT.

The table lists this clone with a count of one. V and J are TRBV5-1 and TRBJ1-2; D ambiguous. This CDR3 has 12 amino acids. Trimming removed 5 bases at V and 4 bases at J, with 9 bases between. Germline V gene sequence: CDR1 SGHRS, CDR2 YFSETQ. CDR3 nucleotide sequence: TGCGCCAGCAGTCACAGCGTCTATGGCTACACCTTC. It codes for CASSHSVYGYTF.

In this sample, this clone turned up once. J is TRBJ1-1 and V is TRBV15, with D unclear. Germline V gives CDR1 LNHNV, CDR2 YYDKDF (reference sequence). The V gene lost 1 base and the J gene lost 0 bases, with 9 bases spanning the gap. The CDR3 is 15 residues long. CDR3 protein: CATSRVGLMNTEAFF. Here the CDR3 DNA reads TGTGCCACCAGCAGAGTTGGGCTAATGAACACTGAAGCTTTCTTT.

CDR3 region: CASSWMGAATYNEQFF. The DNA for the CDR3 is TGCGCCAGCAGCTGGATGGGAGCGGCCACTTACAATGAGCAGTTCTTC. The genes are TRBV5-1 and TRBJ2-1; D perhaps matches TRBD2 (5 bases). There are 16 residues in the CDR3. Trimming removed 3 bases from V and 4 bases from J, with 17 bases in between. Per germline, CDR1 SGHRS and CDR2 YFSETQ.

The V call is TRBV7-8, the J call TRBJ1-1; D is undetermined. The CDR3 totals 16 residues. Per germline, CDR1 SGHVS and CDR2 FQNEAQ. Trimming left V 5 bases short and J 1 base short, with 17 bases between. CDR3 bases: TGTGCCAGCAGCCCCCACACTCGGGCGCGGAACACTGAAGCTTTCTTT. Its translation is CASSPHTRARNTEAFF.

The CDR3 region is CSVESGRLGTEAFF. The DNA for the CDR3 is TGCAGCGTTGAATCGGGCAGGCTGGGCACTGAAGCTTTCTTT. The chain carries TRBV29-1 and TRBJ1-1; D gene uncertain. CDR1 and CDR2 (germline): SQVTM, ANQGSEA. The germline V and J ends were trimmed by 2 bases and 4 bases, with 14 bases remaining between them. This CDR3 is 14 amino acids long.

V usage is TRBV9 and J usage is TRBJ2-7; 9 nucleotides match TRBD1. The germline CDR1 and CDR2 sequences are SGDLS and YYNGEE. The CDR3 length is 14 residues. The ends lost 4 bases at V and 3 bases at J; junction bases unmatched: 5. The CDR3 bases are TGTGCCAGCAGCCCGGGACAGGGTGGCTACGAGCAGTACTTC. The encoded protein is CASSPGQGGYEQYF.

The chain uses TRBV6-5 and TRBJ2-5, with D perhaps TRBD1 (6 bases). Germline values: CDR1 MNHEY, CDR2 SVGAGI. V was shortened by 6 bases and J by 0 bases, with 8 bases between the two germline ends. The CDR3 contains 13 residues. The CDR3 protein is CASRQGYQETQYF. CDR3 nucleotides: TGTGCCAGCAGACAGGGCTACCAAGAGACCCAGTACTTC.

This clone has only one observation. The chain couples TRBV5-1 to TRBJ2-1, with D possibly matching TRBD1 (6 bases). Per germline, CDR1 SGHRS and CDR2 YFSETQ. This CDR3 is built from 16 residues. V lost 3 bases and J lost 5, with 18 bases in between. The CDR3: CASSSQGGGGHNEQFF. In nucleotides, the CDR3 is TGCGCCAGCAGCTCCCAAGGTGGTGGGGGCCACAATGAGCAGTTCTTC.